This TCR beta chain is drawn from a study of cytomegalovirus exposure and HLA in healthy donors. CDR1 and CDR2 from the germline V gene are SEHNR and FQNEAQ (reference sequence). CDR3 length: 14 amino acids. V shed 1 base and J shed 4 bases, with 10 bases lying between them. Use of 60 Vbeta and 13 Jbeta primers characterized the PCR. The table came from immunoSEQ multiplex PCR; TCRdb's copy has only in-frame clones and leaves some out. The data hold 150,000 to 180,000 clones, with 65% to 80% observed a single time. This sequence originates from a man between 18 and 35 years old in good health and CMV-seronegative. This chain connects TRBV7-9 to TRBJ1-2; a weak D match, TRBD1 (6 bases). The sequencing sample was made of PBMCs. The CDR3 region is CASSLEIGGYGYTF. CDR3 coding DNA: TGTGCCAGCAGCTTAGAAATAGGGGGCTATGGCTACACCTTC.